This T cell receptor (beta chain) was captured by sequencing in a study of T cells of healthy individuals (dated by TCRdb to between 2017 and 2018). Turning to this clonotype: Its antigen target is currently unknown. No base-level quality is on record; no much larger clone is a single base apart.

Library construction relied on 5' RACE. The reads were generated on an Illumina MiSeq. TCRdb applied fastp at Q25 and MiXCR to the public reads, then kept only in-frame beta chains. Each entry merges the rows of one CDR3 protein and shows their most common DNA and genes. This sample has 60,000 to 75,000 distinct CDR3 sequences in its table, and 15% to 20% of those were observed once. In total, the top ten clones hold approximately 4.8% of the sample. Measured from the cysteine to the phenylalanine, the CDR3 is 13 residues long. Just CDR3 DNA is preserved here, 39 bases in frame from base 1. Via the germline V gene (reference sequence), CDR1 is DFQATT and CDR2 SNEGSKA. V is shortened by 6 bases, J by 9 bases, and the region joining them spans 18 bases.

The chain links TRBV20-1 with TRBJ2-1, and the D gene may be TRBD2, 6 bases matching. The sequence derives from a human donor in good health. CDR3 protein: CSAEEGRGSEQFF. The DNA reads TGCAGTGCCGAGGAGGGGAGAGGCAGTGAGCAGTTCTTC.